Each of the 15 T cell receptor beta chains below was sequenced from the same sample in a study of blood T cell repertoires in COVID-19. Some clones are missing from TCRdb's copy, which holds only in-frame ones; the method was immunoSEQ multiplex PCR. The table has roughly 150,000 clones, more than 65% seen once. Material: peripheral blood. The receptor source for this set is a woman over 75 with active or convalescent COVID-19.

There are a few counts of this clone. The chain joins TRBV19 to TRBJ1-2; D might be TRBD1 (6 bases). CDR1 and CDR2 (germline): LNHDA, SQIVND (reference sequence). Deletions cut 3 bases from V and 8 bases from J, with 16 bases between. The CDR3 length is 14 residues. CDR3: CASSILQGSGGYTF. CDR3 in DNA: TGTGCCAGTAGTATTCTTCAGGGGTCGGGCGGCTACACCTTC.

V and J are TRBV5-1 and TRBJ1-5; perhaps TRBD1 as D (6 bases). This CDR3 contains 14 residues. The V and J ends lost 2 bases and 9 bases respectively, with 15 bases between them. Germline V gene sequence: CDR1 SGHRS, CDR2 YFSETQ. CDR3 sequence (DNA): TGCGCCAGCAGCTTACTAGGCAGGGACACGCCCCAGCATTTT. Amino acids: CASSLLGRDTPQHF.

The gene calls are TRBV27 and TRBJ2-3; D uncertain. The length of the CDR3 is 14 residues. Trimming took 6 bases from V and 4 from J, leaving 14 bases between them. Per germline, CDR1 MNHEY and CDR2 SMNVEV (reference sequence). The CDR3 bases are TGTGCCAGCAGCCGAACCCTCCCGGCAGATACGCAGTATTTT. Encoded protein: CASSRTLPADTQYF.

The chain uses TRBV18 and TRBJ1-1, with a tentative D call TRBD1 (5 bases). The CDR3 has 15 residues. In germline, CDR1 is KGHSH, CDR2 LQKENI. Trimming cost V 2 bases and J 5 bases, with 15 bases left between them. This chain's CDR3 is CASSPRRQGFTEAFF. DNA for the CDR3: TGTGCCAGCTCACCAAGGCGGCAGGGATTTACTGAAGCTTTCTTT.

J is TRBJ2-1 and V is TRBV6-5, with TRBD1 matching over 10 bases. Trimming cost V 2 bases and J 5 bases; bases outside gene matches: 3. The germline gives CDR1 MNHEY, CDR2 SVGAGI. The CDR3 totals 15 residues. The CDR3 protein is CASSYHGQGDNEQFF. The CDR3 nucleotides are TGTGCCAGCAGTTACCATGGACAGGGGGACAATGAGCAGTTCTTC.

This clone has just a few counts. The chain combines TRBV5-1 with TRBJ2-3; 10 bases align to TRBD1. In germline, CDR1 is SGHRS, CDR2 YFSETQ. Trimming at V came to 3 bases and at J to 5 bases, leaving 3 bases not matched to a gene. The length of the CDR3 is 14 residues. The DNA for the CDR3 is TGCGCCAGCAGCTCGGACAGGGGGGGAGATACGCAGTATTTT. Amino acids: CASSSDRGGDTQYF.

The chain carries TRBV5-4 and TRBJ1-2; TRBD1 might be the D (6 bases). V lost 2 bases to trimming and J lost 2 bases, with 7 bases between them. Germline V CDR1 and CDR2: SGHNT, YYREEE (reference sequence). The CDR3 extends over 13 amino acids. As DNA, the CDR3 is TGTGCCAGCAGCTTTACAGGGAACTATGGCTACACCTTC. Protein product: CASSFTGNYGYTF.

The gene calls are TRBV2 and TRBJ2-7, with 9 bases that match TRBD2. The CDR3 contains 16 residues. Trimming at V came to 2 bases and at J to 0 bases, leaving 5 bases not matched to a gene. CDR1 and CDR2 from the germline V gene are SNHLY and FYNNEI. CDR3 region: CASSEPRLADSYEQYF. The CDR3 region has the DNA TGTGCCAGCAGTGAACCGCGACTAGCGGACTCCTACGAGCAGTACTTC.

The chain is built from TRBV9 and TRBJ1-5, with D unresolved. V was cut by 2 bases and J by 0 bases, with 24 bases left in between. CDR3 size: 20 residues. Germline CDR1 and CDR2: SGDLS and YYNGEE. CDR3 nucleotides: TGTGCCAGCAGCGTTGGGCGGGAAGACCAACTCGTTTATAGCAATCAGCCCCAGCATTTT. This translates into CASSVGREDQLVYSNQPQHF.

The genes are TRBV2 and TRBJ2-1; 7 positions agree with TRBD2. Germline-derived CDR1 and CDR2 are SNHLY and FYNNEI. There are 16 residues in the CDR3. V shed 3 bases and J 1 base; nucleotides not matched to a gene: 6. The CDR3 DNA is TGTGCCAGCAGTGAGGATACTAGCGCTTCCTACAATGAGCAGTTCTTC. It specifies CASSEDTSASYNEQFF.

The chain is built from TRBV27 and TRBJ2-3; D unclear. The CDR3 is made up of 13 amino acids. V was cut by 10 bases and J by 6 bases, with 17 bases left in between. Germline V gene lookup returns CDR1 MNHEY and CDR2 SMNVEV (reference sequence). The CDR3 coding sequence is TGTGCCACCTCGCAGGCAGCCTCGGATACGCAGTATTTT. Its protein product is CATSQAASDTQYF.

The chain is built from TRBV3-1 (or the pseudogene TRBV3-2) and TRBJ1-1; weak D call: TRBD1 (5 bases). The CDR3 runs 14 residues. Germline CDR1 is LGHDT and CDR2 is YNNKEL (reference sequence). V gave up 3 bases and J gave up 3 bases, with 11 bases separating them. The CDR3 nucleotides read TGTGCCAGCAGCCAGGTCCAGGGATACACTGAAGCTTTCTTT. Protein sequence: CASSQVQGYTEAFF.

V is TRBV2 and J is TRBJ1-1; D not certain. The CDR3 consists of 12 residues. V shed 4 bases and J shed 1 base, with 4 bases lying between them. CDR1 is SNHLY, CDR2 FYNNEI, per germline. The CDR3 reads CASSASNTEAFF. The CDR3 coding sequence is TGTGCCAGCAGTGCGTCGAACACTGAAGCTTTCTTT.

With respect to this clone: One end of the junction is discordant with germline, which a read error may explain. The CDR3 loop reads CASSYTPGELLF. CDR3 nucleotide sequence: TGTGCCAGCAGTTACACCCCTGGTGAGCTCCTGTTC. The V call is TRBV6-6, the J call TRBJ2-7; D is unclear. The CDR3 length is 12 residues. Looked up from germline, CDR1 is MNHNY and CDR2 is SVGAGI (reference sequence).

The chain recombines TRBV19 with TRBJ2-1, with 9 nucleotides matching TRBD1. After removal of 4 bases from V and 9 bases from J, the junction contained 10 bases not matched to a gene. This CDR3 spans 15 amino acids. Per the germline V gene, CDR1 is LNHDA and CDR2 is SQIVND (reference sequence). The CDR3 DNA follows: TGTGCCAGTAGTAACCGGGACAGGGCGGTTTTTGAGCAGTTCTTC. Translation gives CASSNRDRAVFEQFF. Together with reference TRBV19 and TRBJ2-1, the CDR3 gives the full variable domain: DGGITQSPKYLFRKEGQNVTLSCEQNLNHDAMYWYRQDPGQGLRLIYYSQIVNDFQKGDIAEGYSVSREKKESFPLTVTSAQKNPTAFYLCASSNRDRAVFEQFFGPGTRLTVL.